One sample yielded the 32 T cell receptor beta chains listed below, sequenced in a study of PD-L1 blockade in urothelial cancer. Data came from immunoSEQ multiplex PCR; TCRdb stores just in-frame clones and leaves some out. The data hold around 100,000 clones, with approximately 86% observed a single time. The sample consisted of PBMCs, taken around atezolizumab (anti-PD-L1) treatment. The receptors were sampled from a man aged 50-59 years with urothelial cancer.

The J gene is TRBJ1-2, the V gene TRBV7-9; D ambiguous. CDR3 length equals 14 residues. With 2 bases removed from V and 6 bases from J, the gap between germline ends came to 13 bases. CDR1 is SEHNR and CDR2 is FQNEAQ in the germline V gene (reference sequence). The CDR3 DNA reads as TGTGCCAGCAGCTTAAGTAGGGAGAGTAATGGCTACACCTTC. This sequence encodes CASSLSRESNGYTF.

Regarding this clone: A read error may produce the germline difference seen at one junction end. The rearrangement uses TRBV6-5 and TRBJ1-4, with D possibly TRBD1 on 5 matching bases. Per the germline V gene, CDR1 is MNHEY and CDR2 is SVGAGI. The CDR3 is made up of 12 amino acids. The CDR3 spells CAGSWGDEKLFF. DNA of the CDR3: TGTGCCGGCAGTTGGGGGGATGAAAAACTGTTTTTT.

The chain combines TRBV6-1 with TRBJ2-1, with 7 bases identical to TRBD2. Germline loops: CDR1 MNHNS, CDR2 SASEGT. V shed 4 bases, J shed 1 base, and the junction held 7 bases outside the gene matches. CDR3 size: 16 residues. Written as DNA, the CDR3 is TGTGCCAGCAGTGGCATCGGGGAGGGTTCCTACAATGAGCAGTTCTTC. Translating gives CASSGIGEGSYNEQFF.

V and J are TRBV5-1 and TRBJ1-2, with 8 bases aligning to TRBD1. J gave up 4 bases and V 3 bases, and 11 bases lay outside the gene matches. From germline, CDR1 is SGHRS and CDR2 YFSETQ. This CDR3 contains 16 residues. The CDR3 DNA sequence: TGCGCCAGCAGCTCCCGGACAGGGAAGTCTTCCTATGGCTACACCTTC. Encoded protein: CASSSRTGKSSYGYTF.

The V call is TRBV7-8, the J call TRBJ2-7, with 9 bases matching TRBD2. Germline loops: CDR1 SGHVS, CDR2 FQNEAQ. The length of the CDR3 is 16 residues. V shed 3 bases and J 5 bases; nucleotides not matched to a gene: 11. The CDR3 protein is CASSFSIGGRADEQYF. The CDR3 nucleotides read TGTGCCAGCAGCTTCTCTATCGGCGGGAGGGCCGACGAGCAGTACTTC.

This clone was found once. This chain connects TRBV30 to TRBJ1-2; D not resolved. The germline CDR1 and CDR2 sequences are GTSNPN and SVGIG (reference sequence). Trimming left V 4 bases short and J 8 bases short, with 14 bases between. The CDR3 spans 12 residues. CDR3 loop: CAWTPGNLGYTF. The CDR3 region has the DNA TGTGCCTGGACCCCAGGAAATCTAGGCTACACCTTC.

The chain employs TRBV28 and TRBJ1-2; D gene uncertain. This CDR3 has 10 amino acids. Germline CDR1 and CDR2: MDHEN and SYDVKM. Trimming left V 10 bases short and J 2 bases short, with 5 bases between. The CDR3 DNA follows: TGTGCCACCACAAACTATGGCTACACCTTC. This translates into CATTNYGYTF.

The chain has TRBV18 and TRBJ2-7; 7 bases map to TRBD2. J lost 3 bases, V lost 0 bases, and 2 bases had no gene match. Germline values: CDR1 KGHSH, CDR2 LQKENI. The CDR3 is 14 amino acids. The CDR3 DNA reads TGTGCCAGCTCACCACCTCGCGGGAGCTACGAGCAGTACTTC. This gives the protein CASSPPRGSYEQYF.

The chain links TRBV6-1 to TRBJ2-3; 10 nucleotides line up with TRBD2. The junction had 2 bases not matched to a gene; V was cut back by 6 bases and J by 5 bases. CDR1 and CDR2 from the germline V gene are MNHNS and SASEGT. The CDR3 is 13 amino acids. In nucleotides, the CDR3 is TGTGCCAGCAGCAGGACTAGCGGAGATACGCAGTATTTT. It codes for CASSRTSGDTQYF.

This sequence joins TRBV14 and TRBJ2-1; D is unclear. Germline CDR1 is SGHDN and CDR2 is FVKESK. V gave up 8 bases and J gave up 1 base, with 6 bases separating them. This CDR3 has 12 residues. CDR3 bases: TGTGCCAGCTCACGGTCCTACAATGAGCAGTTCTTC. Protein product: CASSRSYNEQFF.

As concerns this clone: Other DNA sequences in this specimen translate into the identical CDR3. V is TRBV27 and J is TRBJ1-1, with D hard to call. The V end lost 5 bases, the J end lost 0 bases, and 4 bases lay between the germline ends. CDR1 and CDR2 from the germline V gene are MNHEY and SMNVEV (reference sequence). The CDR3 has 12 residues. The CDR3 DNA sequence: TGTGCCAGCAGTCGAGTGAACACTGAAGCTTTCTTT. Translation gives CASSRVNTEAFF.

CDR3 DNA sequence: TGTGCCAGCAGCTTGTTTCCTTTGACAGCCCAACGAAACTCACCCCTCCACTTT. Its protein is CASSLFPLTAQRNSPLHF. This chain joins TRBV7-8 and TRBJ1-6, with D maybe TRBD1 (5 bases). Trimming took off 3 bases at V and 10 bases at J, with 25 bases between the two ends. Germline loops: CDR1 SGHVS, CDR2 FQNEAQ. The CDR3 has 18 residues.

This clone has just a few counts. V is TRBV19 and J is TRBJ1-1; D uncertain. CDR3 length: 13 amino acids. V was clipped by 3 bases and J by 4 bases, with 9 bases between them. Germline V CDR1 and CDR2: LNHDA, SQIVND (reference sequence). The CDR3 protein is CASSISLSTEAFF. CDR3 bases: TGTGCCAGTAGTATTTCTTTGAGCACTGAAGCTTTCTTT.

The V call is TRBV5-1, the J call TRBJ2-2; TRBD2 agrees at 11 bases. There are 16 residues in the CDR3. CDR1 and CDR2 from the germline V gene are SGHRS and YFSETQ. Trimming cost V 3 bases and J 4 bases; bases outside gene matches: 5. CDR3 residues: CASSSSGTSGTGELFF. The DNA of the CDR3 is TGCGCCAGCAGCTCATCCGGGACTAGCGGCACCGGGGAGCTGTTTTTT.

The V and J genes are TRBV11-3 and TRBJ2-2; D may be TRBD1 (6 bases). This CDR3 contains 16 residues. The V gene lost 2 bases and the J gene lost 6 bases, with 16 bases spanning the gap. Germline V lookup: CDR1 SGHNT, CDR2 YENEEA. DNA of the CDR3: TGTGCCAGCAGCTTAAGACAGGCCTCGTGGTCCGGGGAGCTGTTTTTT. Translation gives CASSLRQASWSGELFF.

The V gene is TRBV30, the J gene TRBJ2-2, with 9 bases lining up with TRBD2. The J segment lost 6 bases and the V segment lost 5 bases, leaving 13 bases of the junction unmatched. This CDR3 is built from 16 residues. The germline V gene has CDR1 GTSNPN and CDR2 SVGIG (reference sequence). The CDR3 DNA reads TGTGCCTGGGCCCAAGCGGGAGGTGTAGTGGCCGGGGAGCTGTTTTTT. The encoded protein is CAWAQAGGVVAGELFF.

The chain is built from TRBV5-4 and TRBJ1-2; TRBD1 matches 11 bases. The V gene end was trimmed by 2 bases and the J gene end by 8 bases; junction bases not matched to a gene: 5. Germline lookup yields CDR1 SGHNT and CDR2 YYREEE (reference sequence). The CDR3 is 14 residues long. CDR3 loop: CASSLPGQGVGYTF. CDR3 bases: TGTGCCAGCAGCTTACCGGGACAGGGGGTCGGCTACACCTTC.

This chain joins TRBV27 and TRBJ1-1, with 9 nucleotides matching TRBD1. V lost 3 bases, J lost 5 bases, and 7 bases stayed unmatched. CDR1 is MNHEY, CDR2 SMNVEV, per germline (reference sequence). The CDR3 is 15 amino acids. CDR3 coding DNA: TGTGCCAGCAGTTTCTCGCTACAGGGGGCGACTGAAGCTTTCTTT. Amino acid sequence: CASSFSLQGATEAFF.

This clone was counted once. This sequence joins TRBV5-6 and TRBJ2-7, with D maybe TRBD1 (6 bases). Germline V gene sequence: CDR1 SGHDT, CDR2 YYEEEE. Trimming left V 3 bases short and J 6 bases short, with 7 bases between. This CDR3 has 11 residues. CDR3 sequence (DNA): TGTGCCAGCAGCTCCAGGGGCGAGCAGTACTTC. Its protein product is CASSSRGEQYF.

The chain combines TRBV30 with TRBJ2-1, with TRBD2 as a possible D gene (6 bases). The CDR3 loop spans 15 amino acids. V lost 3 bases to trimming and J lost 7 bases, with 19 bases between them. CDR1 and CDR2 (germline): GTSNPN, SVGIG (reference sequence). CDR3 protein: CAWSDIRDFSNEQFF. The CDR3 DNA reads as TGTGCCTGGAGCGACATCCGGGACTTCTCAAATGAGCAGTTCTTC.

This chain connects TRBV9 to TRBJ1-3; no firm D call. V lost 4 bases and J lost 0, with 11 bases in between. CDR1 is SGDLS and CDR2 is YYNGEE in the germline V gene. This CDR3 contains 15 residues. CDR3: CASSKRVLSGNTIYF. The CDR3 region has the DNA TGTGCCAGCAGCAAAAGAGTCCTCTCTGGAAACACCATATATTTT.

The CDR3 is CASSQDRGGGYNEQFF. The CDR3, as DNA: TGCGCCAGCAGCCAAGACAGGGGCGGGGGCTACAATGAGCAGTTCTTC. The V and J genes are TRBV4-1 and TRBJ2-1; D might be TRBD2 (7 bases). This CDR3 comprises 16 residues. The V gene lost 0 bases and the J gene lost 3 bases, with 12 bases spanning the gap. Germline-derived CDR1 and CDR2 are MGHRA and YSYEKL.

This chain uses TRBV7-3 with TRBJ2-2; D might be TRBD1 (5 bases). This CDR3 has 13 amino acids. CDR1 SGHTA and CDR2 FQGTGA come from the germline V gene. V dropped 2 bases and J dropped 5 bases, with 6 bases sitting between them. CDR3 sequence: CASSLAGTGELFF. CDR3 in DNA: TGTGCCAGCAGCTTAGCAGGGACCGGGGAGCTGTTTTTT.

V gene TRBV5-4 combines with J gene TRBJ2-7, with D possibly being TRBD1 (7 bases). This CDR3 is built from 16 residues. Germline loops: CDR1 SGHNT, CDR2 YYREEE (reference sequence). V shed 4 bases and J shed 2 bases, with 19 bases lying between them. CDR3 sequence (DNA): TGTGCCAGCAGCCCGGGTGGGCAGGGGGGACCCTACGAGCAGTACTTC. Amino acids: CASSPGGQGGPYEQYF.

The V gene is TRBV18, the J gene TRBJ2-2, with D possibly matching TRBD1 (5 bases). V was cut by 2 bases and J by 7 bases, with 8 bases left in between. CDR3 length: 13 residues. Germline CDR1 and CDR2: KGHSH and LQKENI. In nucleotides, the CDR3 is TGTGCCAGCTCACCATCAGGGATCGGGGAGCTGTTTTTT. This codes for CASSPSGIGELFF.

The chain links TRBV4-1 to TRBJ2-1; 9 positions agree with TRBD1. The CDR3 is 15 amino acids. V lost 1 base and J lost 6; bases outside the gene matches: 4. From germline, CDR1 is MGHRA and CDR2 YSYEKL. CDR3 sequence reads: CASSQVPDRGNEQFF. In nucleotides, the CDR3 is TGCGCCAGCAGCCAAGTCCCGGACAGGGGCAATGAGCAGTTCTTC.

V gene TRBV4-2 combines with J gene TRBJ2-1; 10 positions match TRBD2. This CDR3 comprises 17 residues. The V segment lost 4 bases and the J segment 0 bases; nucleotides outside the gene matches: 6. CDR1 and CDR2 (germline): LGHNA, YNFKEQ. The CDR3: CASSRTGTSDSYNEQFF. The CDR3 coding sequence is TGTGCCAGCAGCCGAACCGGGACTAGCGACTCCTACAATGAGCAGTTCTTC.

This clone was counted once. This chain joins TRBV5-6 and TRBJ1-5; tentative D call: TRBD1 (6 bases). This CDR3 is built from 15 residues. Trimming left V 2 bases short and J 2 bases short, with 11 bases between. Germline-derived CDR1 and CDR2 are SGHDT and YYEEEE. In nucleotides, the CDR3 is TGTGCCAGCAGCTTCCAGGGGTACGGCAATCAGCCCCAGCATTTT. Encoded protein: CASSFQGYGNQPQHF.

The V gene is TRBV30, the J gene TRBJ2-7; 13 positions match TRBD2. Germline CDR1 is GTSNPN and CDR2 is SVGIG (reference sequence). The CDR3 is 17 amino acids. The J segment lost 6 bases and the V segment lost 1 base, leaving 12 bases of the junction unmatched. The CDR3 DNA sequence: TGTGCCTGGAGTGCCGGACGGACTAGCGGGAGTTTAGGCGAGCAGTACTTC. This encodes CAWSAGRTSGSLGEQYF.

The genes are TRBV4-2 and TRBJ2-2; unclear D gene. CDR3 length: 14 residues. Trimming took 0 bases from V and 3 from J, leaving 5 bases between them. Per germline, CDR1 LGHNA and CDR2 YNFKEQ. The CDR3 coding sequence is TGTGCCAGCAGCCAAGATTCTTACACCGGGGAGCTGTTTTTT. This codes for CASSQDSYTGELFF.

The rearrangement links TRBV9 to TRBJ2-7; 8 positions match TRBD1. J gave up 1 base and V 3 bases, and 3 bases lay outside the gene matches. The CDR3 is 14 residues long. The germline V gene encodes CDR1 SGDLS and CDR2 YYNGEE. CDR3: CASSAQGVSYEQYF. CDR3 sequence (DNA): TGTGCCAGCAGCGCACAGGGGGTTTCCTACGAGCAGTACTTC.

This chain connects TRBV19 to TRBJ2-5, with 8 bases fitting TRBD1. CDR3 size: 13 residues. The germline V gene encodes CDR1 LNHDA and CDR2 SQIVND (reference sequence). With V trimmed by 10 bases and J by 4 bases, 8 bases remained unmatched. CDR3 protein: CATKTGVTETQYF. The CDR3 DNA reads TGTGCCACTAAGACAGGGGTCACAGAGACCCAGTACTTC.